A single sample gave rise to the 9 T cell receptor beta chains below, sequenced in a study of cytomegalovirus exposure and HLA in healthy donors. The study ran its PCR with 60 Vbeta and 13 Jbeta primers. The assay was immunoSEQ multiplex PCR, and TCRdb's table has in-frame clones only and misses some. This table holds fewer than 200,000 clones, approximately 80% found once. The sample taken for sequencing was PBMCs. The receptor source for this set is a woman between 45 and 65 years old in good health and CMV-seropositive.

This clone was found once. The chain combines TRBV4-3 with TRBJ2-5, with D possibly being TRBD2 (6 bases). V was cut by 3 bases and J by 6 bases, with 17 bases left in between. Germline loops: CDR1 LGHNA, CDR2 YSLEER. The CDR3 runs 15 residues. The CDR3 loop reads CASSQSGSGGQTQYF. The CDR3 coding sequence is TGCGCCAGCAGCCAGTCGGGCTCCGGAGGGCAGACCCAGTACTTC.

The J gene is TRBJ1-4, the V gene TRBV7-9; a possible D gene is TRBD1 (5 bases). The CDR3 extends over 15 amino acids. Trimming stripped 4 bases from V and 6 bases from J, with 15 bases between. Germline V gives CDR1 SEHNR, CDR2 FQNEAQ (reference sequence). The CDR3 spells CASSSKTGSDEKLFF. As DNA, the CDR3 is TGTGCCAGCAGCTCGAAAACAGGTTCTGATGAAAAACTGTTTTTT.

The rearrangement joins TRBV18 to TRBJ2-5, with 14 bases matching TRBD2. Germline CDR1 is KGHSH and CDR2 is LQKENI. The CDR3 has 15 residues. J lost 3 bases, V lost 3 bases, and 0 bases had no gene match. CDR3 sequence: CASSPTSGREETQYF. CDR3 bases: TGTGCCAGCTCACCGACTAGCGGGAGGGAAGAGACCCAGTACTTC.

The chain couples TRBV7-3 to TRBJ1-1, with D unresolved. From germline, CDR1 is SGHTA and CDR2 FQGTGA. Trimming took 3 bases from V and 1 from J, leaving 6 bases between them. This CDR3 comprises 13 residues. In DNA form, the CDR3 reads TGTGCCAGCAGCTTTTCGGGGAACACTGAAGCTTTCTTT. It specifies CASSFSGNTEAFF.

V gene TRBV2 combines with J gene TRBJ2-7; the D is unclear. The CDR3 extends over 12 amino acids. Trimming shortened V by 8 bases and J by 6 bases, and 14 bases separated the two germline ends. Germline CDR1 reads SNHLY; CDR2 reads FYNNEI. The CDR3 nucleotides are TGTGCCAGCCACCTTGACAATGGCGAGCAGTACTTC. This encodes CASHLDNGEQYF.

V gene TRBV5-1 combines with J gene TRBJ2-1; TRBD2 might be the D (6 bases). Trimming stripped 4 bases from V and 6 bases from J, with 14 bases between. Germline values: CDR1 SGHRS, CDR2 YFSETQ. This CDR3 has 14 residues. The CDR3 DNA sequence: TGCGCCAGCAGCGGTAGGAGGGGCGGCAATGAGCAGTTCTTC. It yields the protein CASSGRRGGNEQFF.

The chain joins TRBV9 to TRBJ1-4; the D is unclear. V dropped 6 bases and J dropped 0 bases, with 12 bases sitting between them. CDR3 size: 15 residues. CDR1 SGDLS and CDR2 YYNGEE come from the germline V gene. The CDR3 region is CASTGRDATNEKLFF. DNA of the CDR3: TGTGCCAGCACCGGGAGGGATGCAACTAATGAAAAACTGTTTTTT.

V gene TRBV9 combines with J gene TRBJ1-1; TRBD1 matches 7 bases. Germline V lookup: CDR1 SGDLS, CDR2 YYNGEE. The length of the CDR3 is 14 residues. J lost 3 bases, V lost 4 bases, and 6 bases had no gene match. As DNA, the CDR3 is TGTGCCAGCAGCACCATTACAGGGGACACTGAAGCTTTCTTT. It encodes CASSTITGDTEAFF.

The chain has TRBV28 and TRBJ1-3; 8 bases line up with TRBD1. Germline V CDR1 and CDR2: MDHEN, SYDVKM. Trimming at V came to 6 bases and at J to 2 bases, leaving 6 bases not matched to a gene. This CDR3 spans 15 amino acids. CDR3 sequence reads: CASSRPTGAGNTIYF. CDR3 nucleotides: TGTGCCAGCAGCCGTCCGACAGGGGCTGGAAACACCATATATTTT.